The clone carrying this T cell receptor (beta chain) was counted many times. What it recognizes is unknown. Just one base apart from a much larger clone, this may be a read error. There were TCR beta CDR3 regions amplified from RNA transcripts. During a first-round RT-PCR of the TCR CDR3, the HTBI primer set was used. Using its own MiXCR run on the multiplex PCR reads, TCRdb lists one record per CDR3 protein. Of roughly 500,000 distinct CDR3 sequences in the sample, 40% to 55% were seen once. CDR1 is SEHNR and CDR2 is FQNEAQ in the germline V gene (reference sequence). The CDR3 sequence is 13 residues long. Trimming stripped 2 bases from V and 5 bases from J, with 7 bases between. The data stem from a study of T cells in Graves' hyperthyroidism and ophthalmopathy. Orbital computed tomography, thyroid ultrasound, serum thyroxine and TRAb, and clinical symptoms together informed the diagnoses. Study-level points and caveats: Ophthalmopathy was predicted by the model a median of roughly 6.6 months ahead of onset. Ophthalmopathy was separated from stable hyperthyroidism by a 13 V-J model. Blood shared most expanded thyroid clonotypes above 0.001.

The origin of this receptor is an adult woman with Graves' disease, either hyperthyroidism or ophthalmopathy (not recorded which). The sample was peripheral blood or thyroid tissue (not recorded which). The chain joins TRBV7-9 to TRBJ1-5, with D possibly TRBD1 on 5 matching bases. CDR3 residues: CASSLRGDQPQHF. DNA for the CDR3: TGTGCCAGCAGCTTAAGAGGGGATCAGCCCCAGCATTTT.